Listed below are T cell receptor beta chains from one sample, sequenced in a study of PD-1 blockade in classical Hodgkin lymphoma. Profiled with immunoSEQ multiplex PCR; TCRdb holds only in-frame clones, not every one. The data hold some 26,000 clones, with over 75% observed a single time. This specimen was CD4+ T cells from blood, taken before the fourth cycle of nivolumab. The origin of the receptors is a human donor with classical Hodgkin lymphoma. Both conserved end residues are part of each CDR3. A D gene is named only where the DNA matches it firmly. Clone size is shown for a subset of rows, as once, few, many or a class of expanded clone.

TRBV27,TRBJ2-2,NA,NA,CASSFDRITGELFF,TGTGCCAGCAGTTTTGACCGCATCACCGGGGAGCTGTTTTTT
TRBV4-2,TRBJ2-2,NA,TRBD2,CASSQDQRGGTGELFF,TGTGCCAGCAGCCAAGATCAGCGGGGCGGCACCGGGGAGCTGTTTTTT
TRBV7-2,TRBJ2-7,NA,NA,CASSYDSGTYEQYF,TGTGCCAGCAGCTATGACAGTGGTACCTACGAGCAGTACTTC
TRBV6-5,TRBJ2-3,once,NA,CASSYGGAGLTQYF,TGTGCCAGCAGTTACGGAGGTGCGGGGCTGACGCAGTATTTT
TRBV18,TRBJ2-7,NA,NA,CASSPPEGIVNEQYF,TGTGCCAGCTCACCACCAGAGGGAATCGTGAACGAGCAGTACTTC
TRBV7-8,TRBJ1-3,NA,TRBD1,CASTDRARGGNTIYF,TGTGCCAGCACCGACAGGGCGAGGGGAGGAAACACCATATATTTT
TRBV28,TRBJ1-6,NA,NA,CASSEPGARRGEGSPLHF,TGTGCCAGCAGTGAACCAGGGGCCCGTAGAGGTGAGGGTTCACCCCTCCACTTT
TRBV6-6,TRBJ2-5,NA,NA,CASSYSGGPIQETQYF,TGTGCCAGCAGTTACTCAGGGGGGCCCATCCAAGAGACCCAGTACTTC
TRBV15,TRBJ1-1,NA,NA,CATSRVTGFNTEAFF,TGTGCCACCAGCAGGGTCACAGGGTTTAACACTGAAGCTTTCTTT
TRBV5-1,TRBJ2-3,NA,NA,CASSRDGPTDTQYF,TGCGCCAGCAGCCGGGACGGACCCACAGATACGCAGTATTTT
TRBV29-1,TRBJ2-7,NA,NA,CSVVIETTYEQYF,TGCAGCGTTGTCATTGAGACAACCTACGAGCAGTACTTC
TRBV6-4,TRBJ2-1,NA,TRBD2,CASSEMRTSLIQKQFF,TGTGCCAGCAGTGAGATGAGGACTAGCCTAATTCAGAAACAGTTCTTC
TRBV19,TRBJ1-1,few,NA,CASSVANWGNTEAFF,TGTGCCAGTAGTGTGGCCAATTGGGGGAACACTGAAGCTTTCTTT
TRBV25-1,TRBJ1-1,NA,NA,CASSELGRLGTEAFF,TGTGCCAGCAGTGAATTGGGTAGGTTGGGGACTGAAGCTTTCTTT
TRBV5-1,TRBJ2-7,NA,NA,CASSLSSQSYYEQYF,TGCGCCAGCAGCTTGTCCAGCCAATCGTACTACGAGCAGTACTTC
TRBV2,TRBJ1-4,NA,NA,CASSALPGTFANEKLFF,TGTGCCAGCAGTGCCCTGCCAGGGACTTTTGCTAATGAAAAACTGTTTTTT
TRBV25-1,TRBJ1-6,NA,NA,CASSRGPYNSPLHF,TGTGCCAGCAGCAGGGGTCCTTATAATTCACCCCTCCACTTT
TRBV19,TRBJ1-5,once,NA,CASSIGQGESNQPQHF,TGTGCCAGTAGTATAGGGCAGGGAGAGAGCAATCAGCCCCAGCATTTT
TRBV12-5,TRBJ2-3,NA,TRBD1,CASAEGTGSTDTQYF,TGTGCTAGTGCCGAGGGGACAGGGAGCACAGATACGCAGTATTTT
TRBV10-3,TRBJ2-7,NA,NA,CAITGEGGEQYF,TGTGCCATCACCGGCGAGGGCGGCGAGCAGTACTTC
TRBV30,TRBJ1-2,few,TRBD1,CAWSAPDREVHGYTF,TGTGCCTGGAGTGCCCCGGACAGGGAGGTTCATGGCTACACCTTC
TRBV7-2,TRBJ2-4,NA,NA,CASSLDYNQNIQYF,TGTGCCAGCAGCCTGGACTATAATCAAAACATTCAGTACTTC
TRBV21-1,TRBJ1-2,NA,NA,CASSQDRGHHYGYTF,TGTGCCAGCAGCCAGGACAGGGGGCATCACTATGGCTACACCTTC
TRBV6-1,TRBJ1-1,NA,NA,CASSESGLNTEAFF,TGTGCCAGCAGTGAATCGGGGTTGAACACTGAAGCTTTCTTT
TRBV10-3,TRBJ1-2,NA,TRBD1,CAISESRDRGAYGYTF,TGTGCCATCAGTGAGTCCCGGGACAGGGGGGCCTATGGCTACACCTTC
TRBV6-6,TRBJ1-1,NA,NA,CASTQGFDTEAFF,TGTGCCAGCACCCAGGGTTTTGACACTGAAGCTTTCTTT
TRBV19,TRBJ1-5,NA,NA,CASSYRFHQPQHF,TGTGCCAGTAGTTACAGATTCCACCAGCCCCAGCATTTT
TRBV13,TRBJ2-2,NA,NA,CASSSTQGARNTGELFF,TGTGCCAGCAGCTCGACCCAGGGCGCGAGGAACACCGGGGAGCTGTTTTTT
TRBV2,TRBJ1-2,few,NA,CASSAGPNYGYTF,TGTGCCAGCAGTGCCGGGCCGAACTATGGCTACACCTTC
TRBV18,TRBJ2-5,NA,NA,CASSPIGGETQYF,TGTGCCAGCTCACCAATCGGTGGAGAGACCCAGTACTTC
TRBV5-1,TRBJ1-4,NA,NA,CASSLALLTGEKLFF,TGCGCCAGCAGCTTGGCCCTTCTAACGGGTGAAAAACTGTTTTTT
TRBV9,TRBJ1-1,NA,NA,CASSVDLANTEAFF,TGTGCCAGCAGCGTAGACTTGGCGAACACTGAAGCTTTCTTT
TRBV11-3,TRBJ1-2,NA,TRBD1,CASSVNTGGGNYGYTF,TGTGCCAGCAGCGTGAACACAGGGGGGGGTAACTATGGCTACACCTTC
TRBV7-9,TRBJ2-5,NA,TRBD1,CASSLGQGAPETQYF,TGTGCCAGCAGCTTGGGACAGGGGGCACCTGAGACCCAGTACTTC
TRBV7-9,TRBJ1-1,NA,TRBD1,CASSRDRATEAFF,TGTGCCAGCAGCAGGGACAGGGCCACTGAAGCTTTCTTT
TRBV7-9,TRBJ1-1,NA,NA,CASSWQGGNTEAFF,TGTGCCAGCAGCTGGCAGGGAGGGAACACTGAAGCTTTCTTT
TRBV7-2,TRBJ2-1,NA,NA,CASSTGGSSYNEQFF,TGTGCCAGCAGCACAGGTGGCAGCTCCTACAATGAGCAGTTCTTC
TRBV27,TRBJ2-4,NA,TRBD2,CASSPRLAGSYIQYF,TGTGCCAGCAGTCCCCGACTAGCGGGGTCTTACATTCAGTACTTC
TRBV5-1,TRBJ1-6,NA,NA,CASSQGRGDSPLHF,TGCGCCAGCAGTCAGGGCCGGGGGGATTCACCCCTCCACTTT
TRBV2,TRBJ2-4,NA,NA,CASSDGGKNIQYF,TGTGCCAGCAGCGACGGTGGCAAAAACATTCAGTACTTC
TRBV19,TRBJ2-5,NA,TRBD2,CASSPGTSGDPSQETQYF,TGTGCCAGTAGTCCCGGGACTAGCGGTGATCCCTCCCAAGAGACCCAGTACTTC
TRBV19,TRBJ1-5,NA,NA,CASSGTISNQPQHF,TGTGCCAGTAGTGGGACAATCAGCAATCAGCCCCAGCATTTT
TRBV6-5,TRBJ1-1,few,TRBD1,CASSYFRGTEAFF,TGTGCCAGCAGTTACTTCAGGGGGACTGAAGCTTTCTTT
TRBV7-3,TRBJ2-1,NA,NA,CASSLSSGEQFF,TGTGCCAGCAGCTTAAGTTCTGGTGAGCAGTTCTTC
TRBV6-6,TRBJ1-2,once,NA,CASRGDTPNYGYTF,TGTGCCAGCCGGGGGGACACCCCCAACTATGGCTACACCTTC
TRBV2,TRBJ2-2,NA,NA,CASSEQGTNTGELFF,TGTGCCAGCAGTGAGCAGGGCACGAACACCGGGGAGCTGTTTTTT
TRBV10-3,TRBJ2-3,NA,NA,CAIKESTTDTQYF,TGTGCCATCAAAGAGAGCACCACAGATACGCAGTATTTT
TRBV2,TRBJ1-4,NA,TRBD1,CASSEARDSTSTNEKLFF,TGTGCCAGCAGTGAAGCGCGGGACAGCACCTCAACTAATGAAAAACTGTTTTTT
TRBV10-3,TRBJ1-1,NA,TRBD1,CAIRTGTGDIEAFF,TGTGCCATCAGGACCGGGACAGGGGATATTGAAGCTTTCTTT
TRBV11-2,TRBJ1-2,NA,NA,CASSLGGSHGYTF,TGTGCCAGCAGCTTAGGGGGGTCGCATGGCTACACCTTC
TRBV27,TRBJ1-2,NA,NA,CASSLTWGARNYGYTF,TGTGCCAGCAGTTTAACTTGGGGGGCGCGTAACTATGGCTACACCTTC
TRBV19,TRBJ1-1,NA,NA,CASSEGRTTEAFF,TGTGCCAGTAGTGAGGGCAGGACCACTGAAGCTTTCTTT
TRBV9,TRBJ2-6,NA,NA,CASSAGLSGANVLTF,TGTGCCAGCAGCGCAGGGCTTTCTGGGGCCAACGTCCTGACTTTC